This T cell receptor beta chain came from a study of blood T cell repertoires in COVID-19. Overall study context: Sample material is recorded as cDNA or gDNA derived from T cells, B-cell-depleted T cells, or PBMCs.

While infection was still active, Seattle patients were enrolled and then followed longitudinally. CDR3 size: 13 residues. The germline gives CDR1 SNHLY, CDR2 FYNNEI. V lost 5 bases and J 5 bases, leaving 12 bases between the germline ends. Authors' data handling: Estimated nucleated cell counts came from reference gene primer amplification. Clones were read by immunoSEQ multiplex PCR, and TCRdb kept only the in-frame ones, dropping some. The V and J calls and clone size were taken over from that table, and D and trimming were inferred from the DNA. This sample has 350,000 or so clones, with around 88% found just once.

What was sequenced was peripheral blood. The TCR comes from a woman in her 30s with COVID-19, enrolled during active disease. The V call is TRBV2, the J call TRBJ1-1; no reliable D call. DNA of the CDR3: TGTGCCAGCAGTCCCCGGGAGAGGACTGAAGCTTTCTTT. Residues: CASSPRERTEAFF.